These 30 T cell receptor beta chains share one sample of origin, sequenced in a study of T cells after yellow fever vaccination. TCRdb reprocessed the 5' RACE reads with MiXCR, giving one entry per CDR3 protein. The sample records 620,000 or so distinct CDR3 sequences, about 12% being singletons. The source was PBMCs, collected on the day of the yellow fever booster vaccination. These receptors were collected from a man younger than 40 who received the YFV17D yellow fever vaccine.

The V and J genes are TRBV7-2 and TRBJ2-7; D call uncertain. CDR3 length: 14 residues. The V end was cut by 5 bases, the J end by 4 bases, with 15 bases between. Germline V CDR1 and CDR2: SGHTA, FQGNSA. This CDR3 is CASSAGPSSYEQYF. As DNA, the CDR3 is TGTGCCAGCAGCGCCGGCCCCTCCTCTTACGAGCAGTACTTC.

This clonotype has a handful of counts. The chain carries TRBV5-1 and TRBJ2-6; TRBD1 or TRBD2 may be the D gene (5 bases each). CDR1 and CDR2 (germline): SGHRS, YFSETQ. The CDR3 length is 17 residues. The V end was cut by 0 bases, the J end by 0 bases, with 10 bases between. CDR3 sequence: CASSLGGSDSGANVLTF. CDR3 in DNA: TGCGCCAGCAGCTTGGGGGGGAGTGACTCTGGGGCCAACGTCCTGACTTTC.

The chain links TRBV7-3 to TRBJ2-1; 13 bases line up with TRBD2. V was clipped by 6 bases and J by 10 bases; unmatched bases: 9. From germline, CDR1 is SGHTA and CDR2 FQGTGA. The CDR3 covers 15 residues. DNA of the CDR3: TGTGCCAGCAGGGCTCCGGGACTAGCGGGAAAAGAGCAGTTCTTC. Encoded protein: CASRAPGLAGKEQFF. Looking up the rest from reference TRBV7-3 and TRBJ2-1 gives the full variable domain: GAGVSQTPSNKVTEKGKYVELRCDPISGHTALYWYRQSLGQGPEFLIYFQGTGAADDSGLPNDRFFAVRPEGSVSTLKIQRTERGDSAVYLCASRAPGLAGKEQFFGPGTRLTVL.

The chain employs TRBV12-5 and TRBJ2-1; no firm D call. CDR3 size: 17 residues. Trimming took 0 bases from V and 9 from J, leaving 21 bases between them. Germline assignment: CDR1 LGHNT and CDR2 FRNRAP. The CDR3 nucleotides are TGTGCTAGTGGTTTGGTACGACTCCCCGCGGCAGTCATTGAGCAGTTCTTC. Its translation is CASGLVRLPAAVIEQFF.

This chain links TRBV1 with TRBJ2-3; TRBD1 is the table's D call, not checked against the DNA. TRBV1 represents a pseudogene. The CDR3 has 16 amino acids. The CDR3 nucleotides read TGCACCAGCAGCCCAGCATGGGGCGGGAGCACAGATACGCAGTATTTT. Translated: CTSSPAWGGSTDTQYF.

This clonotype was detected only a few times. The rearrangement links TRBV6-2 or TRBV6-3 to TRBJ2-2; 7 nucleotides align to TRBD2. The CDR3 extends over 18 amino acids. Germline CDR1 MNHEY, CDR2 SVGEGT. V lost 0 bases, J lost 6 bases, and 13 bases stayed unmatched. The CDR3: CASSYSKSSGTPAGELFF. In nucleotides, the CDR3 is TGTGCCAGCAGTTACTCGAAGTCTAGCGGAACCCCGGCCGGGGAGCTGTTTTTT.

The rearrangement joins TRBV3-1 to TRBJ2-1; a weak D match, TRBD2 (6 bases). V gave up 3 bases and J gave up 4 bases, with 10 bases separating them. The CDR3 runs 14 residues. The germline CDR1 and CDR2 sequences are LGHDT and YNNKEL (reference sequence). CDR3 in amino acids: CASSHHSGYNEQFF. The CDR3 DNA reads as TGTGCCAGCAGCCACCATAGCGGTTACAATGAGCAGTTCTTC.

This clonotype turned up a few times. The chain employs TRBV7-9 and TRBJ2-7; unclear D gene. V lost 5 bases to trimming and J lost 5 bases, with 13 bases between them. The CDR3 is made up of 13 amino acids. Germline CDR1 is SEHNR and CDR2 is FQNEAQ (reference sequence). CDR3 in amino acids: CASSVGTYHEQYF. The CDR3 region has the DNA TGTGCCAGCAGCGTGGGTACGTACCACGAGCAGTACTTC.

The CDR3, as DNA: TGTGCCAGCTGGCGGCGGCACCCATGGGATGAGCAGTTCTTC. Its protein is CASWRRHPWDEQFF. The V gene is TRBV21-1, the J gene TRBJ2-1. TRBV21-1 is a recognized pseudogene. The CDR3 covers 14 residues.

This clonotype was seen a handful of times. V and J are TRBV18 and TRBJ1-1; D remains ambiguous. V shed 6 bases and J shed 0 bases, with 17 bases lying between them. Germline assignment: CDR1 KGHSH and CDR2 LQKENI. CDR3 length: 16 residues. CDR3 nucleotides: TGTGCCAGCTCTCCTAACACGGGTGTGATGAACACTGAAGCTTTCTTT. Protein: CASSPNTGVMNTEAFF. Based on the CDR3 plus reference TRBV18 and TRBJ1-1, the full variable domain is NAGVMQNPRHLVRRRGQEARLRCSPMKGHSHVYWYRQLPEEGLKFMVYLQKENIIDESGMPKERFSAEFPKEGPSILRIQQVVRGDSAAYFCASSPNTGVMNTEAFFGQGTRLTVV.

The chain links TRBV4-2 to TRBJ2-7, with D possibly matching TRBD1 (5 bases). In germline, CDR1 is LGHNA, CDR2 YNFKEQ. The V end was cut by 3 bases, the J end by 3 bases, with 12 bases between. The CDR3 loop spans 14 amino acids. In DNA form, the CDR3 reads TGTGCCAGCAGCCACTCCGTGACAGACTACGAGCAGTACTTC. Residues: CASSHSVTDYEQYF.

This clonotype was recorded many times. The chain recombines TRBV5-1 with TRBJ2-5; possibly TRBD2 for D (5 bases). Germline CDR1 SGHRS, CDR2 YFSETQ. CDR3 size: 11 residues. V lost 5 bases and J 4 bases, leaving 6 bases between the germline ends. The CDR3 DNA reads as TGCGCCAGCAGAGAGGGAGAGACCCAGTACTTC. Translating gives CASREGETQYF. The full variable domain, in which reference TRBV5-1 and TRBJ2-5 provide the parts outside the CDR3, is KAGVTQTPRYLIKTRGQQVTLSCSPISGHRSVSWYQQTPGQGLQFLFEYFSETQRNKGNFPGRFSGRQFSNSRSEMNVSTLELGDSALYLCASREGETQYFGPGTRLLVL.

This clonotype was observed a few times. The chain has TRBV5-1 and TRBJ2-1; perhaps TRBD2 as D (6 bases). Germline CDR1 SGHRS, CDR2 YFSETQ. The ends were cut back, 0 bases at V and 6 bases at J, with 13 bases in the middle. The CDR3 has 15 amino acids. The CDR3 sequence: CASSLGGTPLNEQFF. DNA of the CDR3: TGCGCCAGCAGCTTGGGGGGGACTCCCCTCAATGAGCAGTTCTTC.

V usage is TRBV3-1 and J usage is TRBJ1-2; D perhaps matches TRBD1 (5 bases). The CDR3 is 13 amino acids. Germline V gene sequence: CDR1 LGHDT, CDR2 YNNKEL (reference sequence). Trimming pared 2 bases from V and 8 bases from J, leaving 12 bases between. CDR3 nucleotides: TGTGCCAGCAGCCAAAACAGGAGGGGCGGCTACACCTTC. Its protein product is CASSQNRRGGYTF.

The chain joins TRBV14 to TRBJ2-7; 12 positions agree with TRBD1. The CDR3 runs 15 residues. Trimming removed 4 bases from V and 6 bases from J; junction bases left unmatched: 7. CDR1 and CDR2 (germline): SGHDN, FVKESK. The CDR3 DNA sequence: TGTGCCAGCAGCCCACCGGGACAGGGGGCTCGCGAGCAGTACTTC. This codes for CASSPPGQGAREQYF. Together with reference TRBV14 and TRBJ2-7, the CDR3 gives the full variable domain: EAGVTQFPSHSVIEKGQTVTLRCDPISGHDNLYWYRRVMGKEIKFLLHFVKESKQDESGMPNNRFLAERTGGTYSTLKVQPAELEDSGVYFCASSPPGQGAREQYFGPGTRLTVT.

CDR3 sequence (DNA): TGCGCCAGCAGCTTGGGAGACGTGGGTGAGCAGTTCTTC. Its translation: CASSLGDVGEQFF. The rearrangement joins TRBV5-1 to TRBJ2-1; D call uncertain. The length of the CDR3 is 13 residues. Germline V lookup: CDR1 SGHRS, CDR2 YFSETQ. The germline V and J ends were trimmed by 0 bases and 9 bases, with 10 bases remaining between them.

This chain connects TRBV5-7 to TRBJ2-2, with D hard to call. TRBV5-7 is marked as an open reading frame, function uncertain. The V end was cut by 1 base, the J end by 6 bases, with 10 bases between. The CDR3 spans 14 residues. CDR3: CASSLYLSPGELFF. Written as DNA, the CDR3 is TGTGCCAGCAGCTTGTATCTGAGTCCCGGGGAGCTGTTTTTT.

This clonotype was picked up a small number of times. The CDR3 here is CASRPAANQPQHF. The CDR3 DNA follows: TGTGCCAGCAGACCGGCAGCAAATCAGCCCCAGCATTTT. The V gene is TRBV12-3 or TRBV12-4, the J gene TRBJ1-5; D is undetermined. CDR3 size: 13 residues. Trimming removed 6 bases from V and 4 bases from J, with 10 bases in between.

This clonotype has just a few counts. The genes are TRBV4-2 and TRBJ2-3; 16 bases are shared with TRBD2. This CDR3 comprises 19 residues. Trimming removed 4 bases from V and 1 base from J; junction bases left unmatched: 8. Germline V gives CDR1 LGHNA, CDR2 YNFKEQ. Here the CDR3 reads CASSRNPGLAGGGTDTQYF. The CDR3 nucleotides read TGTGCCAGCAGCCGCAATCCGGGACTAGCGGGAGGGGGCACAGATACGCAGTATTTT.

CDR3 protein: CASSVNRGLVNTEAFF. In DNA, the CDR3 is TGTGCCAGCAGCGTCAACAGGGGCCTGGTGAACACTGAAGCTTTCTTT. This chain links TRBV7-2 with TRBJ1-1, with 7 bases identical to TRBD1. J gave up 0 bases and V 5 bases, and 9 bases lay outside the gene matches. There are 16 residues in the CDR3. Germline V gene lookup returns CDR1 SGHTA and CDR2 FQGNSA.

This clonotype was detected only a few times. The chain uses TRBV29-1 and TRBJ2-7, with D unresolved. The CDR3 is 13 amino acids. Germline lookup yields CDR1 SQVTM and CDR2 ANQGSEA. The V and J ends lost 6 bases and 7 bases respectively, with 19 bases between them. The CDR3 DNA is TGCAGCGTCGTATCCCCCCTTACAAGGGAGCAGTACTTC. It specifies CSVVSPLTREQYF.

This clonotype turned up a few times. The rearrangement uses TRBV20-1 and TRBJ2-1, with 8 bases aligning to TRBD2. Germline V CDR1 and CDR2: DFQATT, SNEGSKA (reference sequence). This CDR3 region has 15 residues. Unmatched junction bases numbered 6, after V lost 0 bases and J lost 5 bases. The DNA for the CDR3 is TGCAGTGCTAGAGAAGTAGCGGGGATCAACAATGAGCAGTTCTTC. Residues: CSAREVAGINNEQFF.

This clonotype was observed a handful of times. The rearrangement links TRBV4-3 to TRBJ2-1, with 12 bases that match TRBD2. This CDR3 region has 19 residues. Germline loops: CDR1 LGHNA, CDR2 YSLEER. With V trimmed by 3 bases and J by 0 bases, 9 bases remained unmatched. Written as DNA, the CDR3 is TGCGCCAGCAGCCAGATACTAGCGGGAGGCGCCGGCTCCTACAATGAGCAGTTCTTC. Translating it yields CASSQILAGGAGSYNEQFF.

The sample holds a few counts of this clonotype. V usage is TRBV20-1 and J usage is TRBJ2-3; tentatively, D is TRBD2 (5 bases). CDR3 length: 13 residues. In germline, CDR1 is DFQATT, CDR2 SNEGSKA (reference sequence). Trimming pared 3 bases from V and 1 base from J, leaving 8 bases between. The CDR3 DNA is TGCAGTGCTAGCATTAGCGGCACAGATACGCAGTATTTT. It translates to CSASISGTDTQYF.

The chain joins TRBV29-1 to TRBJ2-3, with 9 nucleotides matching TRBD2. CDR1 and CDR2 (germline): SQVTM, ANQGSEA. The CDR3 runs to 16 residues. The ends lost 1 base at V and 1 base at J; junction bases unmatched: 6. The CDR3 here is CSVEVGGRGRTDTQYF. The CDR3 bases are TGCAGCGTTGAAGTCGGCGGGAGGGGTCGCACAGATACGCAGTATTTT.

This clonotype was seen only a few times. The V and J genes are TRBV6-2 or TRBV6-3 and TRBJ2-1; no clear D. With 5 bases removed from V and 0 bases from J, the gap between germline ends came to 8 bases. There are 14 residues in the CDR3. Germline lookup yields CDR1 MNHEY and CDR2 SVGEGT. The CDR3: CASSLALSYNEQFF. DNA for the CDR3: TGTGCCAGCAGTCTGGCCCTCTCCTACAATGAGCAGTTCTTC.

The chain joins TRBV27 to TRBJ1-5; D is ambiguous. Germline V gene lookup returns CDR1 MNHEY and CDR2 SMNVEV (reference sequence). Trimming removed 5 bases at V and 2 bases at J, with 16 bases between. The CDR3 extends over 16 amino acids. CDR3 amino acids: CASSQTGGMGNQPQHF. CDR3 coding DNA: TGTGCCAGCAGTCAGACGGGAGGGATGGGCAATCAGCCCCAGCATTTT.

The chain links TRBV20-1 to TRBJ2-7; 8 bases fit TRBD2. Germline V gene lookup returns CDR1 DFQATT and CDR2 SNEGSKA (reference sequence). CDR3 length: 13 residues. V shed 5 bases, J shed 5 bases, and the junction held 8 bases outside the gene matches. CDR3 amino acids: CSARPGLVDEQYF. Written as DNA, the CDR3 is TGCAGTGCTCGACCGGGACTAGTTGACGAGCAGTACTTC.

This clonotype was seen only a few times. The CDR3 here is CASRRSLAHEQFF. The CDR3 region has the DNA TGTGCCAGCCGACGATCATTAGCCCATGAGCAGTTCTTC. The genes are TRBV6-2 or TRBV6-3 and TRBJ2-1; the D is unclear. The V gene lost 8 bases and the J gene lost 8 bases, with 16 bases spanning the gap. Per the germline V gene, CDR1 is MNHEY and CDR2 is SVGEGT. This CDR3 contains 13 residues.

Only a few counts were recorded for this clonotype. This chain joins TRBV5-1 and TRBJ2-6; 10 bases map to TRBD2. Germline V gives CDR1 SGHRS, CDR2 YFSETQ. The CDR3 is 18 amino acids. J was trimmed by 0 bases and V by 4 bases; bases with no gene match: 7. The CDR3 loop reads CASSLLAGASSGANVLTF. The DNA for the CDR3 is TGCGCCAGCAGCCTGCTAGCGGGAGCGAGCTCTGGGGCCAACGTCCTGACTTTC.